This T cell receptor (beta chain) is from a study of T cell responses to AZD1222 COVID-19 vaccine. CDR1 LNHDA and CDR2 SQIVND come from the germline V gene (reference sequence). Trimming at V came to 2 bases and at J to 5 bases, leaving 6 bases not matched to a gene. The CDR3 spans 15 residues. The protocol was immunoSEQ multiplex PCR, while the TCRdb copy is restricted to in-frame clones and leaves out a portion. The sample yields 150,000 or so clones, roughly 90% seen once. The origin of this receptor is an adult who received the AZD1222 COVID-19 vaccine. The rearrangement links TRBV19 to TRBJ2-1; 7 bases map to TRBD2. The input for sequencing was peripheral blood, taken 28 days after the second AZD1222 dose. This CDR3 is CASSIKRGGNNEQFF. The CDR3 DNA reads as TGTGCCAGTAGTATAAAGCGCGGGGGAAACAATGAGCAGTTCTTC.